What follows are 17 T cell receptor beta chains derived from one specimen sequenced in a study of T cells in narcolepsy. Generated by immunoSEQ multiplex PCR, the TCRdb table keeps only in-frame clones and is missing some. The sample includes about 34,000 clones, 80% to 85% of them seen just once. Sequenced: CD45RA- memory CD4+ T cells from PBMCs. Receptors were obtained from a human donor with narcolepsy.

This clone was seen a handful of times. CDR3 nucleotides: TGTGCCAGCAGCTTGGTTGGGGAGACTAGCACAGATACGCAGTATTTT. Translated: CASSLVGETSTDTQYF. V is TRBV5-4 and J is TRBJ2-3, with D maybe TRBD2 (5 bases). The CDR3 covers 16 residues. Germline V gives CDR1 SGHNT, CDR2 YYREEE (reference sequence). V was clipped by 0 bases and J by 0 bases, with 11 bases between them.

V usage is TRBV19 and J usage is TRBJ1-4; the D gene is possibly TRBD1 (5 bases). Looked up from germline, CDR1 is LNHDA and CDR2 is SQIVND (reference sequence). The CDR3 consists of 18 residues. Trimming stripped 6 bases from V and 0 bases from J, with 20 bases between. Here the CDR3 DNA reads TGTGCCAGTAGATCCTTGGCAGGGACTGTAACAACTAATGAAAAACTGTTTTTT. It specifies CASRSLAGTVTTNEKLFF. The full variable domain, rest sourced from reference TRBV19 and TRBJ1-4, is DGGITQSPKYLFRKEGQNVTLSCEQNLNHDAMYWYRQDPGQGLRLIYYSQIVNDFQKGDIAEGYSVSREKKESFPLTVTSAQKNPTAFYLCASRSLAGTVTTNEKLFFGSGTQLSVL.

This chain uses TRBV19 with TRBJ1-2; 7 bases match TRBD1. The germline CDR1 and CDR2 sequences are LNHDA and SQIVND (reference sequence). The CDR3 loop spans 15 amino acids. The trim removed 4 bases at V and 6 bases at J, leaving 11 bases unmatched. The CDR3, as DNA: TGTGCCAGTAGTACCTTGCTAAGGACAGGAGATGGCTACACCTTC. Its protein product is CASSTLLRTGDGYTF.

The gene calls are TRBV29-1 and TRBJ2-3; D may be TRBD2 (5 bases). Germline V gene sequence: CDR1 SQVTM, CDR2 ANQGSEA. The V and J ends lost 3 bases and 3 bases respectively, with 10 bases between them. CDR3 length: 13 amino acids. CDR3 protein: CSVDTGSTDTQYF. As DNA, the CDR3 is TGCAGCGTTGATACGGGGAGTACAGATACGCAGTATTTT.

The V and J genes are TRBV5-1 and TRBJ1-4; D remains ambiguous. Between the trimmed V and J ends, which lost 3 bases and 0 bases, there was a span of 6 bases. Germline values: CDR1 SGHRS, CDR2 YFSETQ. The CDR3 sequence is 14 residues long. This CDR3 reads CASSSHTTNEKLFF. The CDR3 coding sequence is TGCGCCAGCAGCTCCCATACAACTAATGAAAAACTGTTTTTT. Using reference TRBV5-1 and TRBJ1-4 for the parts outside the CDR3, the full variable domain is KAGVTQTPRYLIKTRGQQVTLSCSPISGHRSVSWYQQTPGQGLQFLFEYFSETQRNKGNFPGRFSGRQFSNSRSEMNVSTLELGDSALYLCASSSHTTNEKLFFGSGTQLSVL.

About this clone itself: The same CDR3 is also encoded by other DNA sequences in this sample. The chain combines TRBV6-1 with TRBJ1-5; no clear D gene. The V gene's germline CDR1 is MNHNS and CDR2 SASEGT. The CDR3 runs 14 residues. V lost 2 bases, J lost 7 bases, and 12 bases lay in between. CDR3 DNA: TGTGCCAGCAGTGAACCCTTTGGCACGCAGCCCCAGCATTTT. Translation gives CASSEPFGTQPQHF.

The rearrangement links TRBV29-1 to TRBJ1-5, with D unresolved. Looked up from germline, CDR1 is SQVTM and CDR2 is ANQGSEA. The CDR3 has 10 residues. As DNA, the CDR3 is TGCAGTGACTACAATCAGCCCCAGCATTTT. This encodes CSDYNQPQHF. The complete variable domain, with remaining parts taken from reference TRBV29-1 and TRBJ1-5, reads SAVISQKPSRDICQRGTSLTIQCQVDSQVTMMFWYRQQPGQSLTLIATANQGSEATYESGFVIDKFPISRPNLTFSTLTVSNMSPEDSSIYLCSDYNQPQHFGDGTRLSIL.

The chain couples TRBV5-4 to TRBJ2-7, with 7 bases matching TRBD1. The CDR3 has 15 amino acids. The V gene end was trimmed by 4 bases and the J gene end by 9 bases; junction bases not matched to a gene: 16. Germline V CDR1 and CDR2: SGHNT, YYREEE (reference sequence). The CDR3 here is CASSPQTGQHTRQYF. The CDR3 DNA is TGTGCCAGCAGCCCACAAACGGGACAGCACACGAGGCAGTACTTC.

This chain uses TRBV18 with TRBJ1-5; D possibly corresponds to TRBD1 (5 bases). The CDR3 sequence is 14 residues long. Deletions cut 5 bases from V and 0 bases from J, with 8 bases between. The germline gives CDR1 KGHSH, CDR2 LQKENI. The CDR3 DNA is TGTGCCAGCTCAAGCGACAGTAGCAATCAGCCCCAGCATTTT. It translates to CASSSDSSNQPQHF.

The J gene is TRBJ1-1, the V gene TRBV19, with no clear D. The CDR3 is 14 residues long. Looked up from germline, CDR1 is LNHDA and CDR2 is SQIVND (reference sequence). Trimming shortened V by 5 bases and J by 2 bases, and 12 bases separated the two germline ends. In nucleotides, the CDR3 is TGTGCCAGTAGTCCCCAGGTCGCCAACACTGAAGCTTTCTTT. It specifies CASSPQVANTEAFF.

This rearrangement joins TRBV7-2 to TRBJ2-3, with D hard to call. Trimming cost V 1 base and J 0 bases, with 8 bases left between them. The length of the CDR3 is 15 residues. Germline CDR1 reads SGHTA; CDR2 reads FQGNSA. CDR3 in amino acids: CASSLDIRSTDTQYF. CDR3 sequence (DNA): TGTGCCAGCAGCTTAGATATCCGCAGCACAGATACGCAGTATTTT.

The V call is TRBV10-2, the J call TRBJ2-4; no clear D. The CDR3 runs 12 residues. With 3 bases removed from V and 0 bases from J, the gap between germline ends came to 0 bases. Germline lookup yields CDR1 WSHSY and CDR2 SAAADI. CDR3 nucleotide sequence: TGCGCCAGCAGTGAAGCCAAAAACATTCAGTACTTC. Translating it yields CASSEAKNIQYF.

This sequence joins TRBV5-1 and TRBJ1-1; D ambiguous. CDR3 length equals 15 residues. Trimming took 4 bases from V and 5 from J, leaving 18 bases between them. Germline values: CDR1 SGHRS, CDR2 YFSETQ. The CDR3: CASSRLGQEETEAFF. DNA of the CDR3: TGCGCCAGCAGCCGACTTGGGCAGGAGGAAACTGAAGCTTTCTTT.

V usage is TRBV6-5 and J usage is TRBJ1-6; weak D call: TRBD1 (5 bases). Germline V gene lookup returns CDR1 MNHEY and CDR2 SVGAGI. V was trimmed by 7 bases and J by 5 bases, leaving 12 bases between them. The CDR3 is 14 amino acids. The CDR3 reads CASNQGVDNSPLHF. The CDR3 DNA follows: TGTGCCAGCAACCAGGGTGTCGATAATTCACCCCTCCACTTT.

The chain joins TRBV29-1 to TRBJ1-1; D is unclear. Per germline, CDR1 SQVTM and CDR2 ANQGSEA. This CDR3 is built from 14 residues. The V and J ends lost 4 bases and 1 base respectively, with 13 bases between them. The CDR3, as DNA: TGCAGCGTTGCCCGGGGAGATCCGAACACTGAAGCTTTCTTT. Translation: CSVARGDPNTEAFF.

The chain is built from TRBV6-6 and TRBJ1-6, with TRBD1 identical over 7 bases. With V trimmed by 5 bases and J by 9 bases, 7 bases remained unmatched. Germline CDR1 reads MNHNY; CDR2 reads SVGAGI (reference sequence). The CDR3 extends over 14 amino acids. CDR3 nucleotides: TGTGCCAGCAGTGACAGGGAGAAAACTTCACCCCTCCACTTT. Protein product: CASSDREKTSPLHF.

This clone was seen only a few times. V usage is TRBV5-1 and J usage is TRBJ1-5; a possible D gene is TRBD1 (6 bases). Germline-derived CDR1 and CDR2 are SGHRS and YFSETQ. The CDR3 runs 15 residues. The V end was cut by 0 bases, the J end by 9 bases, with 16 bases between. CDR3 in DNA: TGCGCCAGCAGCTTGGCTCCGACAGGCGACTGGCCCCAGCATTTT. Translation gives CASSLAPTGDWPQHF. Based on the CDR3 plus reference TRBV5-1 and TRBJ1-5, the full variable domain is KAGVTQTPRYLIKTRGQQVTLSCSPISGHRSVSWYQQTPGQGLQFLFEYFSETQRNKGNFPGRFSGRQFSNSRSEMNVSTLELGDSALYLCASSLAPTGDWPQHFGDGTRLSIL.